The entry below describes one T cell receptor (beta chain). What it recognizes is unknown. The primer mix had 60 Vbeta and 13 Jbeta primers. The repertoire was sequenced with immunoSEQ multiplex PCR; TCRdb's copy has only in-frame clones and lacks some. The table for this sample gives over 100,000 clones. The data are from a study of cytomegalovirus exposure and HLA in healthy donors. Study summary: There were about 85 million unique TCRs (from HLA-typed donors) in an early data release.

Study-wide results and limits: Later on, an analysis found that several of the most significant clusters appeared to be linked to common viral pathogens, which included parvovirus B19.

V lost 0 bases and J 10 bases, leaving 15 bases between the germline ends. The CDR3 is made up of 14 amino acids. In germline, CDR1 is SGHNT, CDR2 YENEEA. The sample consisted of PBMCs. The sequence derives from a young man in good health and CMV-seronegative. The chain carries TRBV11-3 and TRBJ1-1; D is possibly TRBD1 (5 bases). CDR3 bases: TGTGCCAGCAGCTTAGACCCAGGGCCTAGTCGAGCTTTCTTT. It yields the protein CASSLDPGPSRAFF.